The 8 T cell receptor beta chains given below trace back to one sample, sequenced in a study of glioma-infiltrating T cells. Using RNA template, CDR3s of TCR alpha and beta were amplified with iRepertoire arm-PCR. One entry per CDR3 protein results from TCRdb running MiXCR on the multiplex PCR reads. The table lists 95,000 to 110,000 distinct CDR3 sequences, around 28% of them singletons. The sequenced sample consisted of glioma tissue, nonneoplastic brain tissue, or PBMCs (not recorded which). These receptors were obtained from a human donor with low-grade glioma or glioblastoma, undergoing nonglioma brain surgery, or in good health (not recorded which).

The chain employs TRBV20-1 and TRBJ2-7; TRBD1 aligns across 8 bases. Germline V gene sequence: CDR1 DFQATT, CDR2 SNEGSKA (reference sequence). V dropped 3 bases and J dropped 0; count of bases not matched to a gene: 7. The CDR3 is 15 residues long. For the CDR3, the DNA is TGCAGTGCTAGGGCTGACAGGGGCAGCTCCTACGAGCAGTACTTC. Translating gives CSARADRGSSYEQYF.

This clonotype was seen more than once but under ten times. This chain joins TRBV7-2 and TRBJ1-2; 8 bases agree with TRBD1. Trimming removed 3 bases from V and 7 bases from J; junction bases left unmatched: 10. The germline gives CDR1 SGHTA, CDR2 FQGNSA. The CDR3 is 15 amino acids. The CDR3 sequence: CASSFPTAGGSGYTF. CDR3 bases: TGTGCCAGCAGCTTCCCAACCGCAGGGGGCTCTGGCTACACCTTC.

This clonotype came up many times. The V gene is TRBV20-1, the J gene TRBJ1-5, with unresolved D. Germline V lookup: CDR1 DFQATT, CDR2 SNEGSKA (reference sequence). V was trimmed by 7 bases and J by 5 bases, leaving 15 bases between them. The CDR3 covers 13 residues. The CDR3 sequence is CSGITAPDQPQHF. The DNA for the CDR3 is TGCAGTGGCATCACTGCGCCCGATCAGCCCCAGCATTTT.

This clonotype has ten or more counts. V gene TRBV27 combines with J gene TRBJ1-5, with D maybe TRBD1 (5 bases). The CDR3 loop spans 15 amino acids. Per the germline V gene, CDR1 is MNHEY and CDR2 is SMNVEV (reference sequence). V was clipped by 1 base and J by 2 bases, with 9 bases between them. The CDR3 protein is CASSLLGVGNQPQHF. The CDR3 nucleotides read TGTGCCAGCAGTTTATTGGGGGTAGGCAATCAGCCCCAGCATTTT.

V is TRBV6-6 and J is TRBJ1-1, with a possible D match to TRBD1 (5 bases). The CDR3 is 14 residues long. The germline gives CDR1 MNHNY, CDR2 SVGAGI (reference sequence). Trimming cost V 5 bases and J 3 bases, with 13 bases left between them. The CDR3 is CASSLGAADTEAFF. CDR3 sequence (DNA): TGTGCCAGCAGTCTAGGGGCAGCTGACACTGAAGCTTTCTTT.

The chain combines TRBV19 with TRBJ2-3, with D possibly being TRBD2 (6 bases). Germline CDR1 is LNHDA and CDR2 is SQIVND (reference sequence). The CDR3 runs 15 residues. Trimming removed 5 bases at V and 5 bases at J, with 17 bases between. Here the CDR3 reads CASSVGTREGDTQYF. In nucleotides, the CDR3 is TGTGCCAGTAGTGTCGGGACGCGGGAAGGAGATACGCAGTATTTT.

The genes are TRBV3-1 and TRBJ1-1; D not certain. V lost 4 bases and J 0 bases, leaving 9 bases between the germline ends. This CDR3 is 14 amino acids long. CDR1 is LGHDT and CDR2 is YNNKEL in the germline V gene (reference sequence). The DNA for the CDR3 is TGTGCCAGCAGCCTGCTGGGGATGAACACTGAAGCTTTCTTT. It encodes CASSLLGMNTEAFF.

A few counts support this clonotype. The rearrangement joins TRBV12-3 or TRBV12-4 to TRBJ2-2; D possibly uses TRBD1 or TRBD2 (6 bases each). The CDR3 covers 14 residues. The ends were cut back, 7 bases at V and 7 bases at J, with 16 bases in the middle. CDR3 bases: TGTGCCAGCACCCTTCTAGGGGGGTTCGGGGAGCTGTTTTTT. It codes for CASTLLGGFGELFF.